The source of this TCR beta chain is a study of PD-1 blockade in mismatch repair-deficient tumors. Study information: Patients had 12 mismatch repair-deficient cancer types, all previously treated and progressing.

On this clone: Its antigen is unknown.

Study observations and caveats: After pembrolizumab, tumor-resident clones rose rapidly, then generally contracted before radiologic responses.

All patients were mismatch repair deficient, assessed by either PCR or immunohistochemistry. The length of the CDR3 is 12 residues. Germline CDR1 is SGHAT and CDR2 is FQNNGV. V lost 6 bases and J 7 bases, leaving 12 bases between the germline ends. Assay: immunoSEQ multiplex PCR; the TCRdb copy retains only in-frame clones and omits some. The sample has around 110,000 clones, roughly 80% seen once. The chain is built from TRBV11-2 and TRBJ1-2; D gene ambiguous. The clonotype was recovered from an adult with mismatch repair-deficient cancer. Sequenced material: peripheral blood, taken about 13 months after starting pembrolizumab. CDR3 nucleotides: TGTGCCAGCAGTCGTAGGTTGGCTGGCTACACCTTC. This translates into CASSRRLAGYTF.